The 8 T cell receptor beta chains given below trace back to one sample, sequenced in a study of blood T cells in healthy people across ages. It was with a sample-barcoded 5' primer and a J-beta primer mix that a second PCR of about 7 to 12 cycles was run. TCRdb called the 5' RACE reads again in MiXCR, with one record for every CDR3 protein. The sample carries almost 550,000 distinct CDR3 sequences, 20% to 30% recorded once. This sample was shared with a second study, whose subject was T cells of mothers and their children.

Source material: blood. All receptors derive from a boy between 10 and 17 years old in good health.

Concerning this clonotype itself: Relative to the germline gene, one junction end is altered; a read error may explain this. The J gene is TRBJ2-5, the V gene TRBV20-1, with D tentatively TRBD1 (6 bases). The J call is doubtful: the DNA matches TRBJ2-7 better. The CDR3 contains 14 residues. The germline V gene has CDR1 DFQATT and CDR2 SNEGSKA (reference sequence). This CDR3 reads CSAGDRHREYEQYF. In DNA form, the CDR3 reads TGCAGTGCTGGAGACAGGCATAGGGAGTACGAGCAGTACTTC.

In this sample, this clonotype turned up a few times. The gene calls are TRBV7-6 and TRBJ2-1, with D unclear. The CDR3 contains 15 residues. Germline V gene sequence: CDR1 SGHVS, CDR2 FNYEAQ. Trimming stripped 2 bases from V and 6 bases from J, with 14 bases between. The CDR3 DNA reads TGTGCCAGCAGCTTACATAGGAGTCCGGGCAATGAGCAGTTCTTC. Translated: CASSLHRSPGNEQFF.

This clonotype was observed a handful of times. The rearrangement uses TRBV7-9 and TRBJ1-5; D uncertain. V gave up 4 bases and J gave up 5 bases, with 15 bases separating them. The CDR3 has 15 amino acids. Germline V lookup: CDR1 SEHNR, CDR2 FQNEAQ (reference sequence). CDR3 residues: CASSSGFWADQPQHF. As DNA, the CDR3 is TGTGCCAGCAGCTCGGGATTTTGGGCGGATCAGCCCCAGCATTTT.

The CDR3 here is CASSPERARVLEQFF. The CDR3 bases are TGTGCCAGCAGCCCAGAGAGGGCTAGAGTATTAGAGCAGTTCTTC. The chain carries TRBV7-2 and TRBJ2-1; D is possibly TRBD2 (5 bases). The CDR3 consists of 15 residues. Germline values: CDR1 SGHTA, CDR2 FQGNSA. Trimming removed 5 bases at V and 10 bases at J, with 21 bases between.

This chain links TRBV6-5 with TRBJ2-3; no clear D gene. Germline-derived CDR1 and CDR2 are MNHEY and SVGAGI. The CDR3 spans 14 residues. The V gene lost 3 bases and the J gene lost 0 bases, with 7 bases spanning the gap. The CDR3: CASSYLDSTDTQYF. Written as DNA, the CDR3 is TGTGCCAGCAGTTATTTGGACAGCACAGATACGCAGTATTTT.

The CDR3 protein is CASSLFADRELHYEQYF. The CDR3 region has the DNA TGCGCCAGCAGCTTGTTTGCGGACAGGGAGCTACACTACGAGCAGTACTTC. The gene calls are TRBV5-1 and TRBJ2-7; 8 bases agree with TRBD1. CDR1 is SGHRS, CDR2 YFSETQ, per germline. The V gene end was trimmed by 1 base and the J gene end by 3 bases; junction bases not matched to a gene: 12. The CDR3 contains 17 residues. Full variable domain (missing parts from reference TRBV5-1 and TRBJ2-7): KAGVTQTPRYLIKTRGQQVTLSCSPISGHRSVSWYQQTPGQGLQFLFEYFSETQRNKGNFPGRFSGRQFSNSRSEMNVSTLELGDSALYLCASSLFADRELHYEQYFGPGTRLTVT.

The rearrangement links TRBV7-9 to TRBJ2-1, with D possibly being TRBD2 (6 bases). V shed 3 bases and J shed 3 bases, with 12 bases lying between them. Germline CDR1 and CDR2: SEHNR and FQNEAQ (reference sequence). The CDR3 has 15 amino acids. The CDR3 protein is CASSFGVSGYNEQFF. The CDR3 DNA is TGTGCCAGCAGCTTCGGTGTTAGCGGCTACAATGAGCAGTTCTTC.

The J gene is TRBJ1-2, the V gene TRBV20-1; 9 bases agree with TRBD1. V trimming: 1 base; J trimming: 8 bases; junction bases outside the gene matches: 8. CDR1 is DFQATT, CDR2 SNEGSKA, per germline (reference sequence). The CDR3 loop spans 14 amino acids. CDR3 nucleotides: TGCAGTGCTAGAGGGGAACAGGGGGCGGGCGGCTACACCTTC. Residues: CSARGEQGAGGYTF.